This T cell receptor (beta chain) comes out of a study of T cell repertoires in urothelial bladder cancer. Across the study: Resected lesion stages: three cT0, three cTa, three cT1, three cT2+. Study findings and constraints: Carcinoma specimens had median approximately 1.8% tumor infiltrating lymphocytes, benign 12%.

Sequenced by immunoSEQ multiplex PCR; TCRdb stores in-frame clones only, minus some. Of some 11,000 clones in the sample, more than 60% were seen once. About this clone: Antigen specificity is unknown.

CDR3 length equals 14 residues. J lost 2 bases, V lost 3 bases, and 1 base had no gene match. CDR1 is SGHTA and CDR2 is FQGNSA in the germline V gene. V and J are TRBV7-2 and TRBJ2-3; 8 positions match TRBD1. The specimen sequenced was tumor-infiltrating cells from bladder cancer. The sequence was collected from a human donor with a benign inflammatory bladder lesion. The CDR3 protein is CASSLDRATDTQYF. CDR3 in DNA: TGTGCCAGCAGCTTGGACAGGGCCACAGATACGCAGTATTTT.